This T cell receptor (beta chain) was found in a study of cytomegalovirus exposure and HLA in healthy donors. In the PCR, 60 Vbeta and 13 Jbeta primers were used. Produced via immunoSEQ multiplex PCR; TCRdb's table is partial and in-frame only. The sample yields roughly 120,000 clones, approximately 78% seen once. CDR1 is MNHEY, CDR2 SVGAGI, per germline. The length of the CDR3 is 16 residues. Trimming took 3 bases from V and 0 from J, leaving 11 bases between them. The source of this sequence is a man aged 35-49 years in good health and CMV-seronegative. V and J are TRBV6-5 and TRBJ1-4; tentatively, D is TRBD1 (6 bases). Sequencing was carried out using PBMCs. The CDR3 nucleotides are TGTGCCAGCAGTTATTTACAGGGAGCAACTAATGAAAAACTGTTTTTT. It specifies CASSYLQGATNEKLFF.